This T cell receptor (beta chain) was captured in a study of regulatory T cells in long-lasting Graves disease. Building the TCR beta libraries relied on iRepertoire HTBI primers, and CDR3 regions underwent Arm-PCR. TCRdb re-analysed the multiplex PCR reads in MiXCR, keeping a single row per CDR3 protein. Altogether roughly 420,000 distinct CDR3 sequences are present, 14% being singletons, with the ten largest covering 17%. Sample time point: newly diagnosed GD, antithyroid drugs for less than 3 months. PBMC RNA served as the TCR library source. This clonotype was recorded at least ten times. Separately, the same data were catalogued under a study of T cells in Graves' hyperthyroidism and ophthalmopathy. That study adds: No progression to ophthalmopathy during 18 months of follow-up defined stable disease. With a duration under 2 months, the hyperthyroidism was newly diagnosed in patients aged 18 to 65. First-round RT-PCR with HTBI primers amplified the TCR CDR3 region.

This sample comprised peripheral blood mononuclear cells (PBMCs), obtained at new diagnosis, from a patient treated with antithyroid drugs. The source of this sequence is a woman between 45 and 60 years old with Graves disease.

CDR3 loop: CASRDSGGRETQYF. The DNA for the CDR3 is TGTGCCAGCAGGGACTCAGGGGGTCGGGAGACCCAGTACTTC. The chain has TRBV11-2 and TRBJ2-5; the match to TRBD1 covers 7 bases. This CDR3 spans 14 amino acids. With 6 bases clipped from V and 5 bases from J, the junction kept 9 bases outside the gene matches. The germline V gene encodes CDR1 SGHAT and CDR2 FQNNGV.